Below, 9 T cell receptor beta chains from the same sample are listed, as sequenced in a study of PD-1 blockade in classical Hodgkin lymphoma. Exposure to brentuximab vedotin varied, and each patient had relapsed following autologous stem cell transplantation. Repertoires were generated with immunoSEQ multiplex PCR, while TCRdb's copy carries only in-frame clones and drops some. The sample includes over 35,000 clones, around 80% of them seen just once. The sample here was peripheral blood mononuclear cells (PBMCs), taken at baseline. The receptors stem from a human donor with classical Hodgkin lymphoma.

The chain carries TRBV7-9 and TRBJ2-2; unclear D gene. This CDR3 contains 15 residues. The ends were cut back, 3 bases at V and 4 bases at J, with 12 bases in the middle. CDR1 SEHNR and CDR2 FQNEAQ come from the germline V gene (reference sequence). The CDR3 here is CASSFPLMGTGELFF. The DNA for the CDR3 is TGTGCCAGCAGCTTCCCTCTAATGGGCACCGGGGAGCTGTTTTTT.

The rearrangement uses TRBV6-5 and TRBJ1-6; D possibly corresponds to TRBD1 (6 bases). In germline, CDR1 is MNHEY, CDR2 SVGAGI. This CDR3 has 14 residues. Trimming pared 4 bases from V and 6 bases from J, leaving 10 bases between. CDR3 DNA: TGTGCCAGCAGTTGGGAGGGGGGTAATTCACCCCTCCACTTT. It encodes CASSWEGGNSPLHF.

This rearrangement joins TRBV7-2 to TRBJ2-1, with a possible D match to TRBD1 (6 bases). This CDR3 has 16 residues. Trimming removed 6 bases at V and 4 bases at J, with 19 bases between. The germline V gene encodes CDR1 SGHTA and CDR2 FQGNSA. The CDR3 DNA reads TGTGCCAGCAGTTATACTGGGGGCGGAATGTACAATGAGCAGTTCTTC. Residues: CASSYTGGGMYNEQFF. The full variable domain, rest sourced from reference TRBV7-2 and TRBJ2-1, is GAGVSQSPSNKVTEKGKDVELRCDPISGHTALYWYRQSLGQGLEFLIYFQGNSAPDKSGLPSDRFSAERTGGSVSTLTIQRTQQEDSAVYLCASSYTGGGMYNEQFFGPGTRLTVL.

The gene calls are TRBV21-1 and TRBJ2-7; no check of the table's D call, TRBD2, against the DNA was made. TRBV21-1 is classified as a pseudogene. CDR3 length: 16 amino acids. CDR3 amino acids: CASSKKTTGAIYEQYF. DNA of the CDR3: TGTGCCAGCAGCAAAAAGACAACGGGAGCGATTTACGAGCAGTACTTC.

The chain is built from TRBV2 and TRBJ2-2; TRBD2 might be the D (6 bases). This CDR3 spans 15 amino acids. V was cut by 4 bases and J by 4 bases, with 13 bases left in between. The V gene's germline CDR1 is SNHLY and CDR2 FYNNEI. CDR3 DNA: TGTGCCAGCAGTGGCAGGGAGGAGGGCACCGGGGAGCTGTTTTTT. Amino acid sequence: CASSGREEGTGELFF.

CDR3 DNA: TGTGCCAGCAGCTTGGTAGCGGGAGGGAGAGTTTCCTACGAGCAGTACTTC. This translates into CASSLVAGGRVSYEQYF. The genes are TRBV13 and TRBJ2-7; TRBD2 matches 11 bases. V trimming: 3 bases; J trimming: 1 base; junction bases outside the gene matches: 8. The CDR3 length is 17 residues. Per the germline V gene, CDR1 is PRHDT and CDR2 is FYEKMQ (reference sequence). The full variable domain, in which reference TRBV13 and TRBJ2-7 provide the parts outside the CDR3, is AAGVIQSPRHLIKEKRETATLKCYPIPRHDTVYWYQQGPGQDPQFLISFYEKMQSDKGSIPDRFSAQQFSDYHSELNMSSLELGDSALYFCASSLVAGGRVSYEQYFGPGTRLTVT.

The chain combines TRBV5-1 with TRBJ2-5; a possible D gene is TRBD1 (5 bases). Between the trimmed V and J ends, which lost 2 bases and 4 bases, there was a span of 12 bases. CDR3 size: 14 residues. Germline lookup yields CDR1 SGHRS and CDR2 YFSETQ. The CDR3 DNA follows: TGCGCCAGCAGCTTAGCAGGGTTCTCAGAGACCCAGTACTTC. Its translation is CASSLAGFSETQYF.

The chain carries TRBV2 and TRBJ1-2; a possible D gene is TRBD1 (6 bases). This CDR3 is 13 amino acids long. CDR1 is SNHLY, CDR2 FYNNEI, per germline. Trimming took 4 bases from V and 8 from J, leaving 14 bases between them. CDR3 sequence (DNA): TGTGCCAGCAGTGGGGCAGGGGACGGGGGCTACACCTTC. As protein: CASSGAGDGGYTF.

The genes are TRBV6-5 and TRBJ1-4; D unclear. This CDR3 spans 15 amino acids. V dropped 5 bases and J dropped 8 bases, with 18 bases sitting between them. Germline loops: CDR1 MNHEY, CDR2 SVGAGI. The CDR3 spells CASSPIGGMREKLFF. In DNA, the CDR3 is TGTGCCAGCAGTCCGATCGGAGGGATGCGCGAAAAACTGTTTTTT.